These T cell receptor beta chains were read from a single sample in a study of CD8+CD57+ T cells in acquired aplastic anemia. Each CDR3 protein is one row after TCRdb ran MiXCR on the reads. The sample carries 100,000 to 150,000 distinct CDR3 sequences, around 48% recorded once. Sequencing input: sorted CD4+, CD8+, or CD8+CD57+ T cells (not recorded which) from PBMCs. All receptors come from a human donor in good health, serving as a control. Each CDR3 is given with its conserved first and last residue. Each record gives: V gene, J gene, CDR3 protein.

>TRBV7-6|TRBJ2-1
CASGYLGTDYNEQFF
>TRBV15|TRBJ1-4
CASSTRGVLNERLFF
>TRBV29-1|TRBJ2-5
CSVSKPGLAGVETQYF
>TRBV29-1|TRBJ2-1
CSGRRGRDEQFF
>TRBV9|TRBJ2-2
CASSLAGERTGELFF
>TRBV19|TRBJ1-5
CASSIREQQPQHF
>TRBV5-1|TRBJ1-5
CASSEGQGAFQPQHF
>TRBV11-2|TRBJ1-6
CASSKASGGSNSPLHF
>TRBV6-6|TRBJ2-7
CASSWGRASSYEQYF
>TRBV15|TRBJ1-4
CATRLNRGEQEKLFF
>TRBV19|TRBJ1-2
CASSIGGENGYTF
>TRBV2|TRBJ1-1
CASSRTVEAFF
>TRBV6-1|TRBJ2-3
CASSIRTGGGTDTQYF
>TRBV24-1|TRBJ2-1
CATSDGTGPLGEQFF
>TRBV15|TRBJ2-5
CATSKLGGRNQETQYF
>TRBV29-1|TRBJ1-1
CSAKTGKNTEAFF
>TRBV6-2/TRBV6-3|TRBJ1-1
CASNDPTAVNTEAFF
>TRBV29-1|TRBJ2-3
CSVSETGGVGDTQYF
>TRBV4-2|TRBJ2-3
CASSTGRAGPTDTQYF
>TRBV25-1|TRBJ2-5
CASSEYGLQETQYF
>TRBV11-2|TRBJ2-7
CASSSATSGSYEQYF
>TRBV25-1|TRBJ1-6
CASSEYLTDSPLHF
>TRBV2|TRBJ1-1
CASSEAFF
>TRBV24-1|TRBJ2-3
CATSAPTGVIGDTQYF
>TRBV11-3|TRBJ2-5
CASSLNWVAGGQETQYF
>TRBV25-1|TRBJ2-1
CASSEPITTSGGARRNEQFF
>TRBV7-2|TRBJ2-7
CAGSLAGQVWNEQYF
>TRBV12-3/TRBV12-4|TRBJ2-5
CASSLVRLAGGAQETQYF
>TRBV6-2/TRBV6-3|TRBJ2-1
CASSYLDSRLGNEQFF
>TRBV29-1|TRBJ1-1
CSVDWSGQGLFGTEAFF
>TRBV12-3/TRBV12-4|TRBJ2-6
CASSVRLSGANVLTF
>TRBV12-3/TRBV12-4|TRBJ1-6
CASRPGQGFGPPLHF
>TRBV7-8|TRBJ2-5
CASSFAYQETQYF
>TRBV24-1|TRBJ1-5
CATSDGDSNQPQHF
>TRBV7-9|TRBJ2-7
CASSLLETGSRDEQYF
>TRBV5-1|TRBJ1-2
CASSLGAGQGGYTF
>TRBV20-1|TRBJ2-1
CSARRDRGGPNEQFF
>TRBV6-5|TRBJ2-2
CASSYPGTRSTGELFF
>TRBV2|TRBJ1-2
CAGSDRQSNYGYTF
>TRBV5-6|TRBJ2-1
CASSLAAREQFF
>TRBV19|TRBJ1-2
CASSIAGEVYGYTF
>TRBV15|TRBJ1-1
CATSSVENTEAFF
>TRBV12-3/TRBV12-4|TRBJ2-7
CASSLRRGGGHEQYF
>TRBV7-2|TRBJ1-1
CASSPPGGQAFF
>TRBV2|TRBJ1-2
CASSSPISGEVTYTF
>TRBV15|TRBJ2-2
CATSIGLANTGELFF
>TRBV6-5|TRBJ1-1
CASSYDRPGNTEAFF
>TRBV7-9|TRBJ1-1
CASSQRTAEAFF
>TRBV18|TRBJ2-3
CASSLRPGTDTQYF
>TRBV2|TRBJ1-3
CASSPQGFTGNTIYF
>TRBV3-1|TRBJ2-2
CASSQGGRQNTGELFF
>TRBV11-1|TRBJ1-6
CASSSPGQGAKNSPLHF
>TRBV7-2|TRBJ1-2
CASSWSGTPVYGYTF
>TRBV30|TRBJ2-3
CAYHPGLSTDTQYF
>TRBV11-2|TRBJ1-6
CASSYGWGASNSGPNSPLHF